These 19 T cell receptor beta chains share one sample of origin, sequenced in a study of blood T cell repertoires in COVID-19. Sequenced by immunoSEQ multiplex PCR; TCRdb stores in-frame clones only, minus some. The data show some 140,000 clones, 60% to 85% seen once. Specimen: peripheral blood. The receptors here all came from a man older than 75 with acute or convalescent COVID-19.

The CDR3 DNA reads as TGTGCCAGCAGTGGCTACGGACAGACCCTAGCCAAAAACATTCAGTACTTC. Its translation: CASSGYGQTLAKNIQYF. The chain combines TRBV28 with TRBJ2-4; a possible D gene is TRBD1 (6 bases). The CDR3 is 17 residues long. Germline V gene data show CDR1 as MDHEN and CDR2 as SYDVKM. With 5 bases removed from V and 0 bases from J, the gap between germline ends came to 17 bases. The variable domain in full, completed from reference TRBV28 and TRBJ2-4, reads DVKVTQSSRYLVKRTGEKVFLECVQDMDHENMFWYRQDPGLGLRLIYFSYDVKMKEKGDIPEGYSVSREKKERFSLILESASTNQTSMYLCASSGYGQTLAKNIQYFGAGTRLSVL.

This chain uses TRBV15 with TRBJ1-4; 7 bases are a match to TRBD1. Unmatched junction bases numbered 4, after V lost 1 base and J lost 5 bases. This CDR3 has 15 residues. Germline V gene lookup returns CDR1 LNHNV and CDR2 YYDKDF (reference sequence). The DNA for the CDR3 is TGTGCCACCAGCAGAGCGACAGGGTTAAATGAAAAACTGTTTTTT. Encoded protein: CATSRATGLNEKLFF.

The chain couples TRBV4-1 to TRBJ2-7; TRBD2 is a possible D gene (5 bases). The CDR3 runs to 12 residues. Germline values: CDR1 MGHRA, CDR2 YSYEKL. Trimming removed 3 bases at V and 6 bases at J, with 9 bases between. The CDR3 reads CASSQDWFEQYF. CDR3 bases: TGCGCCAGCAGCCAGGACTGGTTCGAGCAGTACTTC.

The chain carries TRBV6-6 and TRBJ2-7, with TRBD1 matching 8 bases. The trim removed 10 bases at V and 5 bases at J, leaving 16 bases unmatched. Germline V lookup: CDR1 MNHNY, CDR2 SVGAGI (reference sequence). The CDR3 has 15 amino acids. CDR3 in DNA: TGTGCCATCCAACGCACCGGGACAGGCAGCGACGAGCAGTACTTC. Its translation is CAIQRTGTGSDEQYF.

This chain connects TRBV2 to TRBJ1-5; D perhaps matches TRBD1 (5 bases). Germline V gives CDR1 SNHLY, CDR2 FYNNEI. The CDR3 contains 14 residues. Between the trimmed V and J ends, which lost 7 bases and 4 bases, there was a span of 14 bases. The CDR3 region is CASTDRRTNQPQHF. The CDR3 DNA is TGTGCCAGCACCGACCGAAGGACAAATCAGCCCCAGCATTTT. Full variable domain (rest looked up from reference TRBV2 and TRBJ1-5): EPEVTQTPSHQVTQMGQEVILRCVPISNHLYFYWYRQILGQKVEFLVSFYNNEISEKSEIFDDQFSVERPDGSNFTLKIRSTKLEDSAMYFCASTDRRTNQPQHFGDGTRLSIL.

This clone was recorded only once. One base away lies a much larger clone, so this may be a sequencing read error. The rearrangement joins TRBV6-5 to TRBJ2-7, with 8 nucleotides matching TRBD1. Germline V gene data show CDR1 as MNHEY and CDR2 as SVGAGI. The trim removed 6 bases at V and 2 bases at J, leaving 6 bases unmatched. The CDR3 extends over 14 amino acids. In DNA form, the CDR3 reads TGTGCCAGCAGCCTAACGACAGGGGCCTACGAGCAGTACTTC. It yields the protein CASSLTTGAYEQYF.

The CDR3 DNA follows: TGCAGTGCTAGTAGTACAGGGGGCTTCAATGAGCAGTTCTTC. This sequence encodes CSASSTGGFNEQFF. This sequence joins TRBV20-1 and TRBJ2-1; 9 nucleotides line up with TRBD1. Germline trimming cut 3 bases from V and 6 bases from J; bases unmatched to any gene: 6. The CDR3 covers 14 residues. The V gene's germline CDR1 is DFQATT and CDR2 SNEGSKA (reference sequence).

In this sample, this clone turned up once. This chain joins TRBV21-1 and TRBJ1-6; TRBD1, the table's D call, was not compared with the DNA. TRBV21-1 is termed a pseudogene. The CDR3 has 20 amino acids. CDR3 sequence: CASSKVGTGGVTDLNSPLHF. CDR3 DNA: TGTGCCAGCAGCAAAGTTGGGACAGGGGGTGTAACCGACTTGAATTCACCCCTCCACTTT.

The chain links TRBV19 to TRBJ2-5; weak D call: TRBD1 (5 bases). Trimming left V 2 bases short and J 2 bases short, with 12 bases between. This CDR3 has 15 amino acids. Germline CDR1 reads LNHDA; CDR2 reads SQIVND (reference sequence). CDR3: CASSISTGRQETQYF. CDR3 in DNA: TGTGCCAGTAGTATAAGTACAGGCCGACAAGAGACCCAGTACTTC.

The chain couples TRBV7-8 to TRBJ1-1; TRBD1 might be the D (5 bases). The CDR3 runs to 14 residues. With 8 bases removed from V and 1 base from J, the gap between germline ends came to 14 bases. Germline values: CDR1 SGHVS, CDR2 FQNEAQ. The CDR3 loop reads CASGIGGRNTEAFF. CDR3 sequence (DNA): TGTGCCAGCGGAATCGGGGGTAGGAACACTGAAGCTTTCTTT.

This chain uses TRBV5-6 with TRBJ1-1; no firm D call. With 4 bases removed from V and 0 bases from J, the gap between germline ends came to 10 bases. Germline values: CDR1 SGHDT, CDR2 YYEEEE. The CDR3 runs 14 residues. In nucleotides, the CDR3 is TGTGCCAGCAGCCTATATCTGGTGAACACTGAAGCTTTCTTT. Translated: CASSLYLVNTEAFF. Based on the CDR3 plus reference TRBV5-6 and TRBJ1-1, the full variable domain is DAGVTQSPTHLIKTRGQQVTLRCSPKSGHDTVSWYQQALGQGPQFIFQYYEEEERQRGNFPDRFSGHQFPNYSSELNVNALLLGDSALYLCASSLYLVNTEAFFGQGTRLTVV.

The chain combines TRBV18 with TRBJ2-2, with TRBD1 matching 12 bases. Per the germline V gene, CDR1 is KGHSH and CDR2 is LQKENI. Trimming at V came to 6 bases and at J to 5 bases, leaving 4 bases not matched to a gene. This CDR3 has 15 amino acids. The CDR3 sequence is CASSPGQGATGELFF. CDR3 coding DNA: TGTGCCAGCTCGCCGGGACAGGGGGCGACCGGGGAGCTGTTTTTT.

J is TRBJ2-3 and V is TRBV29-1; D remains ambiguous. The V and J ends lost 2 bases and 3 bases respectively, with 9 bases between them. CDR1 SQVTM and CDR2 ANQGSEA come from the germline V gene. This CDR3 has 13 residues. The CDR3 loop is CSVEPSRTDTQYF. The CDR3 coding sequence is TGCAGCGTTGAACCTTCGCGGACAGATACGCAGTATTTT.

The gene calls are TRBV7-2 and TRBJ2-4; 7 nucleotides agree with TRBD1. V was clipped by 3 bases and J by 3 bases; unmatched bases: 11. This CDR3 is built from 17 residues. CDR1 is SGHTA, CDR2 FQGNSA, per germline. The DNA of the CDR3 is TGTGCCAGCAGCTTTGTCATGACAGGGCTAGTCAAAAACATTCAGTACTTC. Amino acid sequence: CASSFVMTGLVKNIQYF.

This chain uses TRBV11-2 with TRBJ1-2, with a possible D match to TRBD1 (5 bases). V was shortened by 5 bases and J by 8 bases, with 18 bases between the two germline ends. The CDR3 is made up of 14 amino acids. Germline V gene lookup returns CDR1 SGHAT and CDR2 FQNNGV. This CDR3 reads CASSPRNRGWGYTF. Here the CDR3 DNA reads TGTGCCAGCAGCCCGCGGAATAGGGGATGGGGCTACACCTTC.

This clone was detected only once. V and J are TRBV10-3 and TRBJ2-5; the match to TRBD2 covers 8 bases. The junction had 8 bases not matched to a gene; V was cut back by 0 bases and J by 2 bases. This CDR3 is 17 amino acids long. Germline lookup yields CDR1 ENHRY and CDR2 SYGVKD. CDR3 sequence reads: CAISESKRRGEQETQYF. As DNA, the CDR3 is TGTGCCATCAGTGAGTCGAAGAGGCGGGGGGAACAAGAGACCCAGTACTTC.

The J gene is TRBJ1-1, the V gene TRBV4-1; D may be TRBD1 (5 bases). The CDR3 runs 15 residues. The V and J ends lost 0 bases and 0 bases respectively, with 8 bases between them. The V gene's germline CDR1 is MGHRA and CDR2 YSYEKL. The CDR3 DNA reads TGCGCCAGCAGCCAAGATCCGACAGTGAACACTGAAGCTTTCTTT. This sequence encodes CASSQDPTVNTEAFF.

This rearrangement joins TRBV2 to TRBJ2-3; TRBD1 matches 9 bases. Trimming at V came to 5 bases and at J to 4 bases, leaving 10 bases not matched to a gene. The germline CDR1 and CDR2 sequences are SNHLY and FYNNEI. The CDR3 totals 16 residues. CDR3 residues: CASSRRGTGSADTQYF. CDR3 DNA sequence: TGTGCCAGCAGTAGAAGAGGGACAGGGAGCGCAGATACGCAGTATTTT.

The CDR3 here is CASSLTGIYGYTF. The CDR3 bases are TGCGCCAGCAGCCTAACAGGGATTTACGGCTACACCTTC. The chain uses TRBV5-1 and TRBJ1-2, with D possibly being TRBD1 (6 bases). Germline V gene sequence: CDR1 SGHRS, CDR2 YFSETQ. This CDR3 is 13 amino acids long. V was cut by 4 bases and J by 8 bases, with 15 bases left in between.